This TCR beta chain derives from a study of blood T cell repertoires in COVID-19. Study-wide background: The origin of the acute and convalescent COVID-19 samples was the United States, Italy and Spain. PBMCs, B-cell-depleted T cells, or T cells provided the cDNA or gDNA that made up the material.

The authors' processing: It was from reference gene primer amplification that nucleated cell counts were estimated. Libraries were prepared by immunoSEQ multiplex PCR; TCRdb keeps only in-frame clonotypes and omits some of them. The V and J calls and the clone size are those of that table, but D and trimming were determined from the DNA. The repertoire has about 400,000 clones, about 86% of them found once; the top ten carry just over 7%. Seattle participants joined during active infection and were tracked over time. The V and J ends lost 5 bases and 7 bases respectively, with 15 bases between them. Germline V gene lookup returns CDR1 SGHVS and CDR2 FQNEAQ. This CDR3 region has 14 residues.

The V and J genes are TRBV7-8 and TRBJ2-1; D perhaps matches TRBD1 (6 bases). The receptor's source is a woman aged 55-69 years with COVID-19, enrolled during active disease. The sequenced material came from peripheral blood. CDR3 sequence: CASSLDSQENEQFF. In DNA form, the CDR3 reads TGTGCCAGCAGCCTGGACAGTCAGGAGAATGAGCAGTTCTTC.